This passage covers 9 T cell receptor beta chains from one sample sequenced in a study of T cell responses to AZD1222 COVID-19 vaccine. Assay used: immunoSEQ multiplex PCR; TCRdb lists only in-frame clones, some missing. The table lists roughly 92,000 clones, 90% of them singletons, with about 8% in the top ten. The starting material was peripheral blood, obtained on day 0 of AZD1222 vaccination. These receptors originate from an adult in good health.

CDR3 coding DNA: TGTGCCAGCAGCCATGGGGCCCCCACTGAAGCTTTCTTT. It specifies CASSHGAPTEAFF. The chain combines TRBV3-1 (or the pseudogene TRBV3-2) with TRBJ1-1, with a tentative D call TRBD1 (5 bases). The germline CDR1 and CDR2 sequences are LGHDT and YNNKEL (reference sequence). The CDR3 covers 13 residues. V was pared by 3 bases and J by 4 bases, with 9 bases between.

CDR3 sequence: CASSLPGQGNSPLHF. CDR3 DNA: TGTGCCAGCAGCTTACCGGGACAGGGGAATTCACCCCTCCACTTT. The rearrangement joins TRBV5-6 to TRBJ1-6; 10 bases map to TRBD1. There are 15 residues in the CDR3. Germline V gives CDR1 SGHDT, CDR2 YYEEEE. After removal of 2 bases from V and 7 bases from J, the junction contained 3 bases not matched to a gene.

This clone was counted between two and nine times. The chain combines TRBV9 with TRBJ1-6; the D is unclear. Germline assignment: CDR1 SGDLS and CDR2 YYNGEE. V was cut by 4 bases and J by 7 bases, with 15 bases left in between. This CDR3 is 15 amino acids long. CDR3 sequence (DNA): TGTGCCAGCAGCTTCTTGGAACAAGGCAATTCACCCCTCCACTTT. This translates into CASSFLEQGNSPLHF.

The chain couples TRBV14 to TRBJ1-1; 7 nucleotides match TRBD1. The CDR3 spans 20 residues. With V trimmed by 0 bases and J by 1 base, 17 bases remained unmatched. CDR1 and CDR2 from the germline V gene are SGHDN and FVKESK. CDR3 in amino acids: CASSQEGYFVMGQQNTEAFF. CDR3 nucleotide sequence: TGTGCCAGCAGCCAAGAGGGGTACTTTGTTATGGGACAGCAGAACACTGAAGCTTTCTTT.

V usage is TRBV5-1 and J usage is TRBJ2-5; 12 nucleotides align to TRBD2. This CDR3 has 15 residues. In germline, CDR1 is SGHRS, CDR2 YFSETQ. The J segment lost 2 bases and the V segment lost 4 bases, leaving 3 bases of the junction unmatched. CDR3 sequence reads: CASSPSGGGQETQYF. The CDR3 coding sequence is TGCGCCAGCAGCCCTAGCGGGGGGGGGCAAGAGACCCAGTACTTC.

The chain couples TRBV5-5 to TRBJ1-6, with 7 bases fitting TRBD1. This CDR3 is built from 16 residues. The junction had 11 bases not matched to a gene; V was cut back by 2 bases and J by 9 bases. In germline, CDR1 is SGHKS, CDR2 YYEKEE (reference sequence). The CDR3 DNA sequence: TGTGCCAGCAGCTTCGGTCCCAGGGGGGGATTTTCACCCCTCCACTTT. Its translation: CASSFGPRGGFSPLHF.

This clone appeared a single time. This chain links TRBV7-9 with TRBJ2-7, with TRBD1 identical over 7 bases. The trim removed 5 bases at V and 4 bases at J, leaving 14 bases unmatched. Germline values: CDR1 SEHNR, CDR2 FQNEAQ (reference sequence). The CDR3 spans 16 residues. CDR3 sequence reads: CASSITGDPNSYEQYF. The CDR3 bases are TGTGCCAGCAGCATAACAGGGGACCCAAACTCATACGAGCAGTACTTC. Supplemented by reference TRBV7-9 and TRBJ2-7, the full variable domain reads DTGVSQNPRHKITKRGQNVTFRCDPISEHNRLYWYRQTLGQGPEFLTYFQNEAQLEKSRLLSDRFSAERPKGSFSTLEIQRTEQGDSAMYLCASSITGDPNSYEQYFGPGTRLTVT.

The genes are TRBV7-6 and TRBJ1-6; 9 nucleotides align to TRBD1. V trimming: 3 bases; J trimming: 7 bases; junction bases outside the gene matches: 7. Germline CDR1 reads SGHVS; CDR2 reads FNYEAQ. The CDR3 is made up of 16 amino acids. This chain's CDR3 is CASSLNRGLRNSPLHF. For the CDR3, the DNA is TGTGCCAGCAGCTTGAACAGGGGGCTAAGGAATTCACCCCTCCACTTT.

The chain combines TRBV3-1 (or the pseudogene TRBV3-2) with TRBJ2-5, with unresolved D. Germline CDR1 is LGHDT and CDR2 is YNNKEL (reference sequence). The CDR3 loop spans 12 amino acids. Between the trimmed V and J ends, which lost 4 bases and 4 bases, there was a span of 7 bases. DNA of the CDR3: TGTGCCAGCAGCCCATTTGGAGAGACCCAGTACTTC. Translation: CASSPFGETQYF.